One sample yielded the 14 T cell receptor beta chains listed below, sequenced in a study of shared clonotypes between healthy human individuals (dated by TCRdb to about 2020). CD8 naive samples were obtained by positive selection for CCR7 among CD45RO-negative cells, yielding a CD45RA+CCR7+ population from which TemRA cells were excluded. Preparation of the library involved the immunoSEQ multiplex PCR assay. This is the immuneACCESS table as TCRdb keeps it, with only in-frame sequences that have V and J called. A part of the clones is gone; compared with another copy, unresolved V genes explain less than half, and the rest is unexplained. A total of about 2 million clones appear in this sample, approximately 94% of them only once. The ten largest make up roughly 1.2% of the sample. The sample was naive CD8+ T cells sorted from blood. What this sample's cell subset or site label stands for: CD45RA+CCR7+. Receptor source: a man between 18 and 29 years old in good health.

The CDR3 is CASSLGGIDNEQFF. Written as DNA, the CDR3 is TGTGCCAGCAGCTTGGGCGGGATCGACAATGAGCAGTTCTTC. This chain connects TRBV5-4 to TRBJ2-1; tentative D call: TRBD2 (6 bases). Germline-derived CDR1 and CDR2 are SGHNT and YYREEE (reference sequence). The CDR3 contains 14 residues. Trimming shortened V by 0 bases and J by 5 bases, and 9 bases separated the two germline ends.

To note about this clone: This sample includes further DNA sequences coding for the same CDR3. This chain uses TRBV7-9 with TRBJ2-1; 8 bases match TRBD2. Per germline, CDR1 SEHNR and CDR2 FQNEAQ (reference sequence). The CDR3 length is 13 residues. Losses at the gene ends were 5 bases for V and 7 bases for J; bases not matched to a gene: 4. The CDR3 nucleotides read TGTGCCAGCAGCCCAAGCGGGAGTAATGAGCAGTTCTTC. It yields the protein CASSPSGSNEQFF.

The chain links TRBV6-1 to TRBJ1-1; tentatively, D is TRBD1 (5 bases). The V gene lost 2 bases and the J gene lost 4 bases, with 17 bases spanning the gap. The CDR3 is made up of 16 amino acids. Germline V CDR1 and CDR2: MNHNS, SASEGT. The CDR3 bases are TGTGCCAGCAGTGAAATGGGACGCAACCCCTTCACTGAAGCTTTCTTT. Its protein product is CASSEMGRNPFTEAFF.

The rearrangement links TRBV28 to TRBJ1-2; D unresolved. The CDR3 loop spans 12 amino acids. From germline, CDR1 is MDHEN and CDR2 SYDVKM. V was trimmed by 0 bases and J by 7 bases, leaving 6 bases between them. In nucleotides, the CDR3 is TGTGCCAGCAGTTTATGGGAGGGTGGCTACACCTTC. Translation: CASSLWEGGYTF.

In its sample, this clone was seen once. One junction end disagrees with the germline gene, perhaps due to a read error. J is TRBJ2-7 and V is TRBV7-9; D uncertain. Per the germline V gene, CDR1 is SEHNR and CDR2 is FQNEAQ (reference sequence). The CDR3 is made up of 17 amino acids. The CDR3, as DNA: TGCGCCAGCAGCCAAGTTTATTTGGGGAACCCTCGCCACGAGCAGTACTTC. Translating it yields CASSQVYLGNPRHEQYF.

This chain uses TRBV5-4 with TRBJ2-7, with D perhaps given as TRBD1 or TRBD2 (5 bases each). Trimming took off 2 bases at V and 5 bases at J, with 8 bases between the two ends. This CDR3 contains 12 residues. Germline CDR1 reads SGHNT; CDR2 reads YYREEE (reference sequence). The CDR3, as DNA: TGTGCCAGCAGCTTATGGGGGAACGAGCAGTACTTC. This translates into CASSLWGNEQYF.

The V gene is TRBV13, the J gene TRBJ1-6; tentatively, D is TRBD1 (5 bases). Germline V lookup: CDR1 PRHDT, CDR2 FYEKMQ (reference sequence). CDR3 length: 14 residues. V was clipped by 1 base and J by 6 bases, with 7 bases between them. The CDR3 region has the DNA TGTGCCAGCAGCTTAGCGGGGCCTAATTCACCCCTCCACTTT. Its translation is CASSLAGPNSPLHF.

The rearrangement joins TRBV4-1 to TRBJ2-7; 9 positions agree with TRBD2. J gave up 5 bases and V 1 base, and 12 bases lay outside the gene matches. The CDR3 runs 17 residues. Germline values: CDR1 MGHRA, CDR2 YSYEKL. The CDR3: CASSQVAGAVVGDEQYF. The CDR3 bases are TGCGCCAGCAGCCAAGTAGCGGGAGCGGTCGTCGGGGACGAGCAGTACTTC.

The V and J genes are TRBV6-5 and TRBJ2-1; tentatively, D is TRBD2 (5 bases). Trimming took off 5 bases at V and 0 bases at J, with 8 bases between the two ends. CDR3 length: 14 amino acids. CDR1 and CDR2 (germline): MNHEY, SVGAGI. CDR3 nucleotide sequence: TGTGCCAGCAGTCAAGGGAGCTCCTACAATGAGCAGTTCTTC. Translating it yields CASSQGSSYNEQFF.

The rearrangement joins TRBV7-8 to TRBJ2-5; 9 bases fit TRBD2. J gave up 7 bases and V 3 bases, and 6 bases lay outside the gene matches. From germline, CDR1 is SGHVS and CDR2 FQNEAQ. This CDR3 is 14 amino acids long. In DNA form, the CDR3 reads TGTGCCAGCAGCTTTTGGACTAGCGATCCGACCCAGTACTTC. This encodes CASSFWTSDPTQYF. The entire variable domain, with the rest obtained from reference TRBV7-8 and TRBJ2-5, is as follows: GAGVSQSPRYKVAKRGQDVALRCDPISGHVSLFWYQQALGQGPEFLTYFQNEAQLDKSGLPSDRFFAERPEGSVSTLKIQRTQQEDSAVYLCASSFWTSDPTQYFGPGTRLLVL.

The gene calls are TRBV11-2 and TRBJ1-1, with 9 bases matching TRBD1. V trimming: 3 bases; J trimming: 3 bases; junction bases outside the gene matches: 2. CDR1 is SGHAT and CDR2 is FQNNGV in the germline V gene. CDR3 length equals 14 residues. This CDR3 is CASSFGQGYTEAFF. CDR3 in DNA: TGTGCCAGCAGCTTCGGACAGGGGTACACTGAAGCTTTCTTT.

Details on this clone: At one end, the junction sequence differs from germline, possibly due to a read error. The chain uses TRBV7-2 and TRBJ2-7, with 9 bases matching TRBD2. Germline CDR1 and CDR2: SGHTA and FQGNSA. The CDR3 contains 14 residues. CDR3 nucleotides: TGTGCCAGCAGCCTAGCGGGGACCCATTGGGAGCAGTACTTC. Translation: CASSLAGTHWEQYF.

The rearrangement links TRBV4-2 to TRBJ2-5; the match to TRBD1 covers 7 bases. There are 15 residues in the CDR3. V gave up 0 bases and J gave up 2 bases; unmatched junction bases: 3. In germline, CDR1 is LGHNA, CDR2 YNFKEQ. The CDR3 coding sequence is TGTGCCAGCAGCCAAGAGACGACAGGGCAAGAGACCCAGTACTTC. Translated: CASSQETTGQETQYF.

Regarding this clone: Other DNA sequences in the sample encode the same CDR3. The rearrangement uses TRBV19 and TRBJ2-7; tentatively, D is TRBD2 (5 bases). The CDR3 is 13 amino acids. Germline V gene lookup returns CDR1 LNHDA and CDR2 SQIVND (reference sequence). V lost 3 bases to trimming and J lost 2 bases, with 8 bases between them. This CDR3 reads CASSIGDTYEQYF. The DNA for the CDR3 is TGTGCCAGTAGTATCGGGGATACCTACGAGCAGTACTTC.